A selection of T cell receptor beta chains follows, all from one sample in a study of cytomegalovirus exposure and HLA in healthy donors. The data were produced by immunoSEQ multiplex PCR, yet TCRdb's version contains in-frame clones alone and is incomplete. The table lists a few hundred thousand clones, roughly 80% of them singletons. The sequenced sample was PBMCs. The source of these receptors is a man aged 25 to 40 in good health and CMV-seronegative. The CDR3 runs from the conserved cysteine through the conserved F or W. D genes are given only for firm matches. The listing skips clone size in some rows; elsewhere it reads once, few, many or a size class.

CDR3 protein: CASSLAGINEKLFF
CDR3 DNA: TGCGCCAGCAGCTTGGCAGGGATAAATGAAAAACTGTTTTTT
clone size: .
J gene: TRBJ1-4
V gene: TRBV5-1
D gene: .

CDR3 protein: CASSRQGLRTDTQYF
CDR3 DNA: TGTGCCAGCAGTAGACAAGGACTTCGCACAGATACGCAGTATTTT
clone size: .
J gene: TRBJ2-3
V gene: TRBV6-5
D gene: .

CDR3 protein: CASRGLAGGNEQFF
CDR3 DNA: TGTGCCAGCAGGGGACTAGCGGGGGGCAATGAGCAGTTCTTC
clone size: once
J gene: TRBJ2-1
V gene: TRBV7-2
D gene: TRBD2

CDR3 protein: CSVGSRGAKNIQYF
CDR3 DNA: TGCAGCGTCGGCAGCCGGGGGGCCAAAAACATTCAGTACTTC
clone size: .
J gene: TRBJ2-4
V gene: TRBV29-1
D gene: .

CDR3 protein: CASTGFRTEAFF
CDR3 DNA: TGTGCCAGCACAGGGTTTCGGACTGAAGCTTTCTTT
clone size: .
J gene: TRBJ1-1
V gene: TRBV6-1
D gene: .

CDR3 protein: CASSLVPGQGSEGYGYTF
CDR3 DNA: TGTGCCAGCAGTTTGGTCCCGGGACAGGGGTCAGAGGGTTATGGCTACACCTTC
clone size: .
J gene: TRBJ1-2
V gene: TRBV27
D gene: TRBD1

CDR3 protein: CAHGGGGVKGGTDTQYF
CDR3 DNA: TGTGCCCATGGAGGCGGGGGAGTTAAGGGCGGCACAGATACGCAGTATTTT
clone size: .
J gene: TRBJ2-3
V gene: TRBV9
D gene: TRBD2

CDR3 protein: CASSDNPGYEQYF
CDR3 DNA: TGTGCCAGCAGTGACAACCCCGGTTACGAGCAGTACTTC
clone size: .
J gene: TRBJ2-7
V gene: TRBV6-1
D gene: .

CDR3 protein: CASSPGQQETQYF
CDR3 DNA: TGCGCCAGCAGCCCGGGACAGCAAGAGACCCAGTACTTC
clone size: .
J gene: TRBJ2-5
V gene: TRBV5-1
D gene: TRBD1

CDR3 protein: CASSVERGGTDTQYF
CDR3 DNA: TGTGCCAGTAGTGTCGAGCGGGGGGGCACAGATACGCAGTATTTT
clone size: once
J gene: TRBJ2-3
V gene: TRBV19
D gene: TRBD2

CDR3 protein: CASSPTSGADNEQFF
CDR3 DNA: TGTGCCAGCAGCCCAACTAGCGGGGCAGACAATGAGCAGTTCTTC
clone size: .
J gene: TRBJ2-1
V gene: TRBV5-4
D gene: TRBD2

CDR3 protein: CASSDLAGASTDTQYF
CDR3 DNA: TGCGCCAGCAGTGATCTAGCGGGGGCGAGCACAGATACGCAGTATTTT
clone size: .
J gene: TRBJ2-3
V gene: TRBV10-1
D gene: TRBD2

CDR3 protein: CASRDRGRIGDAEAFF
CDR3 DNA: TGTGCCAGCAGGGACAGGGGGCGCATAGGTGACGCTGAAGCTTTCTTT
clone size: .
J gene: TRBJ1-1
V gene: TRBV7-2
D gene: TRBD1

CDR3 protein: CASSLLRSGYEQYF
CDR3 DNA: TGTGCCAGCAGTTTATTGAGGTCCGGCTACGAGCAGTACTTC
clone size: .
J gene: TRBJ2-7
V gene: TRBV28
D gene: .

CDR3 protein: CASSGGAGVADTQYF
CDR3 DNA: TGTGCCAGCAGTGGTGGGGCAGGGGTCGCAGATACGCAGTATTTT
clone size: .
J gene: TRBJ2-3
V gene: TRBV6-1
D gene: .

CDR3 protein: CASSLKGANEKLFF
CDR3 DNA: TGTGCCAGCAGCTTAAAGGGGGCGAATGAAAAACTGTTTTTT
clone size: few
J gene: TRBJ1-4
V gene: TRBV13
D gene: TRBD1

CDR3 protein: CASRPEGNEKLFF
CDR3 DNA: TGTGCCAGCAGGCCGGAGGGGAATGAAAAACTGTTTTTT
clone size: .
J gene: TRBJ1-4
V gene: TRBV6-1
D gene: .

CDR3 protein: CASSQDTSGYYNEQFF
CDR3 DNA: TGCGCCAGCAGCCAAGATACTAGCGGGTACTACAATGAGCAGTTCTTC
clone size: .
J gene: TRBJ2-1
V gene: TRBV4-1
D gene: TRBD2

CDR3 protein: CASSLVPGQIYEQYF
CDR3 DNA: TGCGCCAGCAGCTTGGTTCCGGGACAGATTTACGAGCAGTACTTC
clone size: .
J gene: TRBJ2-7
V gene: TRBV5-1
D gene: TRBD1

CDR3 protein: CASSQGQPFPLSNTEAFF
CDR3 DNA: TGCGCCAGCAGCCAAGGACAACCATTCCCTTTATCGAACACTGAAGCTTTCTTT
clone size: .
J gene: TRBJ1-1
V gene: TRBV5-1
D gene: .

CDR3 protein: CAITAGGNQPQHF
CDR3 DNA: TGTGCCATCACCGCAGGGGGGAATCAGCCCCAGCATTTT
clone size: few
J gene: TRBJ1-5
V gene: TRBV10-3
D gene: TRBD1

CDR3 protein: CASRATNRNYGYTF
CDR3 DNA: TGTGCCAGCAGGGCAACTAACAGGAACTATGGCTACACCTTC
clone size: .
J gene: TRBJ1-2
V gene: TRBV6-5
D gene: .

CDR3 protein: CASSPPGTGVSEQFF
CDR3 DNA: TGTGCCAGCAGCCCTCCGGGGACAGGGGTAAGCGAGCAGTTCTTC
clone size: .
J gene: TRBJ2-1
V gene: TRBV21-1
D gene: .

CDR3 protein: CASSLGASGGYNEQFF
CDR3 DNA: TGCGCCAGCAGCTTGGGGGCTAGCGGGGGATACAATGAGCAGTTCTTC
clone size: .
J gene: TRBJ2-1
V gene: TRBV5-1
D gene: TRBD2

CDR3 protein: CASSEKRLAEVETQYF
CDR3 DNA: TGTGCCAGCAGTGAAAAGAGGCTAGCGGAGGTTGAGACCCAGTACTTC
clone size: .
J gene: TRBJ2-5
V gene: TRBV2
D gene: TRBD2

CDR3 protein: CASSFRRGRGGETQYF
CDR3 DNA: TGTGCCAGCAGTTTTCGGAGAGGGCGGGGCGGGGAGACCCAGTACTTC
clone size: .
J gene: TRBJ2-5
V gene: TRBV27
D gene: .

CDR3 protein: CASSPDRGQPADTQYF
CDR3 DNA: TGTGCCAGCAGCCCAGACAGGGGGCAGCCTGCAGATACGCAGTATTTT
clone size: .
J gene: TRBJ2-3
V gene: TRBV9
D gene: TRBD1

CDR3 protein: CASSHAKRGNTGELFF
CDR3 DNA: TGTGCCAGCAGCCACGCGAAGCGGGGGAACACCGGGGAGCTGTTTTTT
clone size: .
J gene: TRBJ2-2
V gene: TRBV21-1
D gene: .

CDR3 protein: CASSLFYPGSYNEQFF
CDR3 DNA: TGTGCCAGCAGTTTATTCTACCCGGGCTCCTACAATGAGCAGTTCTTC
clone size: .
J gene: TRBJ2-1
V gene: TRBV27
D gene: .

CDR3 protein: CASSFTGPTNYGYTF
CDR3 DNA: TGTGCCAGCAGCTTTACAGGCCCCACTAACTATGGCTACACCTTC
clone size: .
J gene: TRBJ1-2
V gene: TRBV11-2
D gene: .

CDR3 protein: CASSLGSVLGNTGELFF
CDR3 DNA: TGTGCCAGCAGCCTTGGTAGCGTTTTGGGTAACACCGGGGAGCTGTTTTTT
clone size: .
J gene: TRBJ2-2
V gene: TRBV7-8
D gene: .

CDR3 protein: CASSLGGLSYNEQFF
CDR3 DNA: TGTGCCAGCAGCTTGGGAGGTCTCTCCTACAATGAGCAGTTCTTC
clone size: .
J gene: TRBJ2-1
V gene: TRBV5-4
D gene: .

CDR3 protein: CASKETGHGGNTIYF
CDR3 DNA: TGTGCCAGCAAGGAGACAGGTCATGGAGGAAACACCATATATTTT
clone size: .
J gene: TRBJ1-3
V gene: TRBV6-1
D gene: .

CDR3 protein: CASSRQGGGNYGYTF
CDR3 DNA: TGTGCCAGCAGCCGACAGGGGGGTGGTAACTATGGCTACACCTTC
clone size: .
J gene: TRBJ1-2
V gene: TRBV5-4
D gene: TRBD1

CDR3 protein: CASSLKGSGGNEQFF
CDR3 DNA: TGTGCCAGCAGCTTAAAGGGGTCCGGGGGAAATGAGCAGTTCTTC
clone size: .
J gene: TRBJ2-1
V gene: TRBV7-8
D gene: .

CDR3 protein: CASSFNNEQFF
CDR3 DNA: TGTGCCAGCAGCTTCAACAATGAGCAGTTCTTC
clone size: .
J gene: TRBJ2-1
V gene: TRBV7-2
D gene: .

CDR3 protein: CASSLATGSEVYEQYF
CDR3 DNA: TGCGCCAGCAGCTTGGCTACAGGCTCCGAGGTCTACGAGCAGTACTTC
clone size: .
J gene: TRBJ2-7
V gene: TRBV5-1
D gene: .

CDR3 protein: CASSYGNRGDEKLFF
CDR3 DNA: TGTGCCAGCAGTTACGGTAACAGGGGAGACGAAAAACTGTTTTTT
clone size: .
J gene: TRBJ1-4
V gene: TRBV6-5
D gene: TRBD1

CDR3 protein: CASSIRDRRGYEQYF
CDR3 DNA: TGTGCCAGCAGTATCAGGGACAGAAGAGGCTACGAGCAGTACTTC
clone size: .
J gene: TRBJ2-7
V gene: TRBV28
D gene: TRBD1

CDR3 protein: CASSRQLGSGNTIYF
CDR3 DNA: TGTGCCAGCAGTAGACAGCTTGGTTCTGGAAACACCATATATTTT
clone size: .
J gene: TRBJ1-3
V gene: TRBV6-5
D gene: .

CDR3 protein: CASSPGPGFNEQFF
CDR3 DNA: TGTGCCAGCTCACCGGGCCCGGGGTTCAATGAGCAGTTCTTC
clone size: few
J gene: TRBJ2-1
V gene: TRBV18
D gene: .

CDR3 protein: CASSQDPNSYNSPLHF
CDR3 DNA: TGCGCCAGCAGCCAAGACCCCAACTCCTATAATTCACCCCTCCACTTT
clone size: .
J gene: TRBJ1-6
V gene: TRBV4-1
D gene: .

CDR3 protein: CASSRLKTGGGYNEQFF
CDR3 DNA: TGCGCCAGCAGCCGATTAAAGACAGGGGGCGGCTACAATGAGCAGTTCTTC
clone size: .
J gene: TRBJ2-1
V gene: TRBV4-1
D gene: TRBD1

CDR3 protein: CASSLNVLDRVGNTIYF
CDR3 DNA: TGTGCCAGCAGCTTAAACGTCCTGGACAGGGTGGGAAACACCATATATTTT
clone size: .
J gene: TRBJ1-3
V gene: TRBV7-2
D gene: TRBD1

CDR3 protein: CASSFVQGDEQYF
CDR3 DNA: TGTGCCAGCAGCTTTGTACAGGGGGACGAGCAGTACTTC
clone size: .
J gene: TRBJ2-7
V gene: TRBV5-4
D gene: TRBD1

CDR3 protein: CASSRSGGGTDTQYF
CDR3 DNA: TGCGCCAGCAGCCGGAGCGGGGGGGGTACAGATACGCAGTATTTT
clone size: .
J gene: TRBJ2-3
V gene: TRBV5-1
D gene: TRBD2

CDR3 protein: CASSEGVGGGETQYF
CDR3 DNA: TGTGCCAGCAGTGAAGGGGTAGGGGGGGGAGAGACCCAGTACTTC
clone size: .
J gene: TRBJ2-5
V gene: TRBV6-1
D gene: .

CDR3 protein: CASSSSTSTLTDTQYF
CDR3 DNA: TGCGCCAGCAGCTCATCGACTAGTACTCTGACAGATACGCAGTATTTT
clone size: .
J gene: TRBJ2-3
V gene: TRBV5-1
D gene: .

CDR3 protein: CASATGIQETQYF
CDR3 DNA: TGCGCCAGCGCCACCGGGATCCAAGAGACCCAGTACTTC
clone size: once
J gene: TRBJ2-5
V gene: TRBV5-1
D gene: .

CDR3 protein: CSAARDTQYF
CDR3 DNA: TGCAGTGCTGCACGGGATACGCAGTATTTT
clone size: .
J gene: TRBJ2-3
V gene: TRBV20-1
D gene: .

CDR3 protein: CASSGQANYEQYF
CDR3 DNA: TGTGCCAGTAGCGGACAGGCGAACTACGAGCAGTACTTC
clone size: .
J gene: TRBJ2-7
V gene: TRBV19
D gene: TRBD1